The 14 T cell receptor beta chains reported below all come from one sample, sequenced in a study of read filtering for tumor transcriptome and immune sequencing (dated by TCRdb to 2018 to 2020). Sequenced using an Illumina HiSeq 4000. TCR libraries were constructed from 400 ng RNA using the Immunoverse kit, and molecular barcoded adaptors covering alpha/delta and beta/gamma chains were employed. TCRdb redid the processing of the public reads, applying fastp at Q25 and MiXCR, and retained in-frame beta chains. Identical CDR3 protein sequences are pooled into one entry, listed with their most common genes and DNA. The sample table contains tens of thousands of distinct CDR3 sequences; only one count was recorded for around 13% of them. 40% to 55% of the sample is taken by the ten largest. Sequencing was carried out using a population of CD138-negative cells sorted from bone marrow. The sample's cell subset or site label is to be understood as: bone marrow mononuclear cells depleted of CD138+ plasma/myeloma cells by negative magnetic selection. The source is a donor at least 40 years old with multiple myeloma.

This clonotype has at least ten counts. The chain couples TRBV20-1 to TRBJ2-1, with 10 bases matching TRBD2. The CDR3 runs 14 residues. Germline V lookup: CDR1 DFQATT, CDR2 SNEGSKA (reference sequence). V gave up 6 bases and J gave up 4 bases; unmatched junction bases: 6. DNA of the CDR3: TGCAGTGCCCCGGGACTAGCGAGTTACAATGAGCAGTTCTTC. Amino acids: CSAPGLASYNEQFF.

This clonotype was detected only once. A much larger clone differs from this one at a single base, so this may be a read error. The chain joins TRBV5-1 to TRBJ1-2; D is unresolved. The length of the CDR3 is 13 residues. V shed 7 bases and J shed 4 bases, with 14 bases lying between them. Germline V gene sequence: CDR1 SGHRS, CDR2 YFSETQ. The CDR3 nucleotides are TGCGCCAGCCGCCTCACAGCCAGCTATGGCTACACCTTC. This encodes CASRLTASYGYTF.

This clonotype was picked up many times. The CDR3 region is CASSPGLVSYEQYF. The CDR3 region has the DNA TGTGCCAGCAGCCCCGGACTAGTCTCCTACGAGCAGTACTTC. V usage is TRBV3-1 and J usage is TRBJ2-7, with 7 bases matching TRBD2. Trimming cost V 4 bases and J 0 bases; bases outside gene matches: 3. The CDR3 totals 14 residues. CDR1 and CDR2 (germline): LGHDT, YNNKEL (reference sequence).

This clonotype was seen repeatedly, ten times or more. The chain joins TRBV3-1 to TRBJ1-2; no definite D call. Germline values: CDR1 LGHDT, CDR2 YNNKEL (reference sequence). CDR3 length equals 13 residues. V was clipped by 0 bases and J by 6 bases, with 8 bases between them. CDR3 protein: CASSQDEGNGYTF. The CDR3 nucleotides are TGTGCCAGCAGCCAAGATGAGGGAAATGGCTACACCTTC. Full variable domain (remainder filled in from reference TRBV3-1 and TRBJ1-2): DTAVSQTPKYLVTQMGNDKSIKCEQNLGHDTMYWYKQDSKKFLKIMFSYNNKELIINETVPNRFSPKSPDKAHLNLHINSLELGDSAVYFCASSQDEGNGYTFGSGTRLTVV.

This clonotype was picked up many times. V gene TRBV6-6 combines with J gene TRBJ2-5; TRBD1 matches at 8 bases. The length of the CDR3 is 14 residues. J gave up 5 bases and V 6 bases, and 8 bases lay outside the gene matches. Germline CDR1 is MNHNY and CDR2 is SVGAGI (reference sequence). CDR3 region: CASRRQGTGETQYF. CDR3 DNA: TGTGCCAGCAGACGACAGGGGACGGGGGAGACCCAGTACTTC.

This clonotype was counted many times. V gene TRBV6-1 combines with J gene TRBJ2-3; D unclear. From germline, CDR1 is MNHNS and CDR2 SASEGT. Trimming cost V 3 bases and J 1 base, with 14 bases left between them. The CDR3 has 16 residues. CDR3 in DNA: TGTGCCAGCAGTGATAAGGGAACTCAACGCACAGATACGCAGTATTTT. Its protein product is CASSDKGTQRTDTQYF.

Remarks on this clonotype: A clone one base away is much larger, so this may be a read error. The V and J genes are TRBV11-1 and TRBJ2-1; weak D call: TRBD1 (6 bases). The CDR3 runs 12 residues. Germline V CDR1 and CDR2: SGHAT, FQDESV (reference sequence). As DNA, the CDR3 is TGTGCCTGCAGCTTAGAGGGGGACGGGCAGTTCTTC. Its protein is CACSLEGDGQFF.

This clonotype has a count of ten or more. This chain connects TRBV13 to TRBJ2-7; possible D gene TRBD2, 5 bases. The CDR3 is 14 residues long. Germline CDR1 and CDR2: PRHDT and FYEKMQ (reference sequence). V dropped 1 base and J dropped 0 bases, with 7 bases sitting between them. CDR3 sequence: CASSLAGSSYEQYF. In DNA form, the CDR3 reads TGTGCCAGCAGCTTAGCGGGGAGCTCCTACGAGCAGTACTTC. The whole variable domain, remainder taken from reference TRBV13 and TRBJ2-7, is AAGVIQSPRHLIKEKRETATLKCYPIPRHDTVYWYQQGPGQDPQFLISFYEKMQSDKGSIPDRFSAQQFSDYHSELNMSSLELGDSALYFCASSLAGSSYEQYFGPGTRLTVT.

There are many counts of this clonotype. The V and J genes are TRBV30 and TRBJ1-5; D remains unclear. This CDR3 comprises 13 residues. The V end lost 3 bases, the J end lost 0 bases, and 6 bases lay between the germline ends. CDR1 and CDR2 from the germline V gene are GTSNPN and SVGIG (reference sequence). CDR3 nucleotides: TGTGCCTGGAGAACCAATAGCAATCAGCCCCAGCATTTT. Its protein product is CAWRTNSNQPQHF.

This clonotype was seen repeatedly, ten times or more. The V gene is TRBV4-3, the J gene TRBJ2-5; 10 bases are shared with TRBD2. The V gene end was trimmed by 4 bases and the J gene end by 1 base; junction bases not matched to a gene: 3. Germline V gene lookup returns CDR1 LGHNA and CDR2 YSLEER. The CDR3 is 15 residues long. The DNA for the CDR3 is TGCGCCAGCAGCCGGACTAGCGGTTCCCAAGAGACCCAGTACTTC. Translated, it gives CASSRTSGSQETQYF.

This clonotype was observed at least ten times. V gene TRBV20-1 combines with J gene TRBJ2-3, with a weak D call TRBD2 (5 bases). Germline assignment: CDR1 DFQATT and CDR2 SNEGSKA (reference sequence). V was clipped by 0 bases and J by 0 bases, with 10 bases between them. The CDR3 loop spans 15 amino acids. CDR3 nucleotide sequence: TGCAGTGCTAGAGAGTCGCGGACTAGCACAGATACGCAGTATTTT. It yields the protein CSARESRTSTDTQYF.

This clonotype was observed at least ten times. V and J are TRBV5-1 and TRBJ2-5; D is perhaps TRBD1 (6 bases). The CDR3 is 16 amino acids. V was cut by 3 bases and J by 5 bases, with 20 bases left in between. Looked up from germline, CDR1 is SGHRS and CDR2 is YFSETQ. CDR3 sequence: CASSSSPTGGMETQYF. DNA for the CDR3: TGCGCCAGCAGCTCCAGCCCGACAGGAGGAATGGAGACCCAGTACTTC.

A note on this clonotype: A single base separates this from a much larger clone, so it may be a read error. The chain recombines TRBV27 with TRBJ2-6; the D gene is possibly TRBD1 (5 bases). The CDR3 runs 15 residues. Per germline, CDR1 MNHEY and CDR2 SMNVEV (reference sequence). CDR3 sequence (DNA): TGTGCCAGCGGATTTGGTTCCTCTGGGGCCAGCGTCCTGACTTTC. Protein product: CASGFGSSGASVLTF. The variable domain in full, completed from reference TRBV27 and TRBJ2-6, reads EAQVTQNPRYLITVTGKKLTVTCSQNMNHEYMSWYRQDPGLGLRQIYYSMNVEVTDKGDVPEGYKVSRKEKRNFPLILESPSPNQTSLYFCASGFGSSGASVLTFGAGSRLTVL.

The chain combines TRBV29-1 with TRBJ2-7; either TRBD1 or TRBD2 may supply D (6 bases each). The CDR3 consists of 12 residues. V shed 7 bases and J shed 5 bases, with 15 bases lying between them. Germline lookup yields CDR1 SQVTM and CDR2 ANQGSEA. The CDR3 here is CSGGSGANEQYF. CDR3 sequence (DNA): TGCAGCGGTGGGTCGGGGGCGAACGAGCAGTACTTC.